The clone carrying this TCR beta chain was picked up many times. Its antigen remains unknown. The read ends 3 residues shy of where the CDR3 ends; the end is completed using the germline J gene. V gave up 7 bases and J gave up 0 bases; unmatched junction bases: 8. This CDR3 contains 16 residues. Germline CDR1 is ENHRY and CDR2 is SYGVKD. The data stem from a study of T cell clonality in common variable immunodeficiency. Whole-study results and caveats: CVID subjects had higher TCRbeta clonality than healthy controls, most marked in about a third. Common variable immunodeficiency TCR beta sequences reportedly had fewer deletions and N-nucleotide insertions.

This table comes from immunoSEQ multiplex PCR, and its TCRdb copy is limited to in-frame clones, with some not included. This set yields tens of thousands of clones and no singletons; the top ten hold 2.1%. Both groups were predominantly of Caucasian heritage. Input material: peripheral blood mononuclear cells. The chain carries TRBV10-3 and TRBJ2-7, with 11 bases that match TRBD2. The receptor was derived from a person aged 18-70 years in good health. CDR3: CAITNRLAGSSYEQYF. The CDR3 bases that were read are TGTGCCATCACCAACAGACTAGCGGGAAGCTCCTACGAG.